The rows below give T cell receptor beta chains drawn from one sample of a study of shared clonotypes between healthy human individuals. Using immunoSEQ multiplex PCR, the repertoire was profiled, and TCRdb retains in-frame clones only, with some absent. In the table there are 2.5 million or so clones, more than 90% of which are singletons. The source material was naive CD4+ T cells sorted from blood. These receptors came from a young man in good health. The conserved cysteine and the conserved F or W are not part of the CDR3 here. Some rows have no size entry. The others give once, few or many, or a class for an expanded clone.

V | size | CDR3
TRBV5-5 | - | ASSGGTDTEAF
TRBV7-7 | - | ASTPLTSGVETQY
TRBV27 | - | ASARQGSYEQY
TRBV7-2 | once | ASSLISGGAYGYT
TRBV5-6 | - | ASSLTSGGAYEQY
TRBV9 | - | ASAGGDRVPETQY
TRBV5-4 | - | ASSRLGASLKYEQY
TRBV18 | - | ASSVLSGIGSYNEQF
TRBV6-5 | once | ASSRRQNSPLH
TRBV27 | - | ASRMEGYSNQPQH
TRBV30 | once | AWSVLAGVRDTQY
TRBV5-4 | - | ASSSQDRPSTDTQY
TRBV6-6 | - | ASSYTGTGTNTEAF
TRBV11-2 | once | ASSLGTDSNQPQH
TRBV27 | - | ASSLLTSGGQYNEQF
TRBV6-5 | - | ASSYSSAGNTEAF
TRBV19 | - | ASSIGDRVTGELF
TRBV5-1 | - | ASSTSTSGSWSYNEQF
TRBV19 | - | ASSITTFPYEQY
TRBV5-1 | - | ASSHSESPDTQY
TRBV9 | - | ASSATPGQNTEAF
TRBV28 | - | ASSSPGDRATEAF
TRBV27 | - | ASIWPWGNNEQF
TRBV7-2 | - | ASSLGSGRTEAF
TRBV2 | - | ASEEGRGSETQY
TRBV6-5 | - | ASSYSQTGPYGYT
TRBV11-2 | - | ASSFMANTEAF
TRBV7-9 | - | ASSPRQVSEQF
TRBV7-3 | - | ASRTGSGANVLT
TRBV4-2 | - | ASSQDPSGGSYSYNEQF
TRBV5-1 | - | ASSGDRGYEQY
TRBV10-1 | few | ASSSDRNQPQH
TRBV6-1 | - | ASSALTDSNQPQH
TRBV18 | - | ASSPYSSHTQY
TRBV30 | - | VWSVGPRLAGTYNEQF
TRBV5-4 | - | ASSPGGGNQPQH
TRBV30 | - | AWRQGKETGELF
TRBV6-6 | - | ASSYSSGSPLH
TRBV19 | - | ASSIGDYGYT
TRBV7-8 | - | ASSSRQGTDQPQH
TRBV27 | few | ASGESSNQPQH
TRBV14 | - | ASSQGGTDTQY
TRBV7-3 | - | ASSFEGLAVGELF
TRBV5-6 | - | ASSPNYGTSGSYEQY
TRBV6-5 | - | ASSSGTVQY
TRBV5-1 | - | ASSRGPPGNTIY
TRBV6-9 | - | ASSHPLPENTEAF
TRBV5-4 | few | ASSLAGTGSYSNQPQH
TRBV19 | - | ASRPQGAPSSNQPQH
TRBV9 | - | ASSPRHLQETQY
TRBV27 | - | ASSLTSGGARTQY
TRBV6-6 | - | ASSYPGGSSYNEQF